These T cell receptor beta chains were read from a single sample in a study of cytomegalovirus exposure and HLA in healthy donors. The assay was immunoSEQ multiplex PCR, and TCRdb's table has in-frame clones only and misses some. The table records 150,000 to 200,000 clones, 75% to 85% of them present only once. The specimen was PBMCs. The origin of the receptors is a man aged 18 to 29 in good health and CMV-seronegative. The CDR3 runs from the conserved cysteine through the conserved F or W. A D gene is named only where the DNA matches it firmly. Clone sizes are given selectively: once, few, many, or a class where the clone is expanded.

D gene: NA; J gene: TRBJ2-1; V gene: TRBV5-1; clone size: few; CDR3 DNA: TGCGCCAGCAGCTTGTCGTCAGGTTGGAATGAGCAGTTCTTC; CDR3 protein: CASSLSSGWNEQFF
D gene: TRBD1; J gene: TRBJ1-3; V gene: TRBV2; clone size: NA; CDR3 DNA: TGTGCCAGCAGTGAAACGGGACAGGGGTTCTCTGGAAACACCATATATTTT; CDR3 protein: CASSETGQGFSGNTIYF
D gene: NA; J gene: TRBJ2-2; V gene: TRBV27; clone size: NA; CDR3 DNA: TGTGCCAGCAGTTCTCTGGCCCCAGCAGGGGAGACCGGGGAGCTGTTTTTT; CDR3 protein: CASSSLAPAGETGELFF
D gene: TRBD1; J gene: TRBJ1-3; V gene: TRBV30; clone size: few; CDR3 DNA: TGTGCCTGGAGCAGGACAGGGGTTTCTGGAAACACCATATATTTT; CDR3 protein: CAWSRTGVSGNTIYF
D gene: NA; J gene: TRBJ2-4; V gene: TRBV15; clone size: NA; CDR3 DNA: TGTGCCACCAGCCTTCGACCGGAGTGGGCCAAAAACATTCAGTACTTC; CDR3 protein: CATSLRPEWAKNIQYF
D gene: NA; J gene: TRBJ2-3; V gene: TRBV7-6; clone size: NA; CDR3 DNA: TGTGCCAGCAGCTTAGAAAGCGGGAGCACAGATACGCAGTATTTT; CDR3 protein: CASSLESGSTDTQYF
D gene: NA; J gene: TRBJ1-6; V gene: TRBV5-1; clone size: once; CDR3 DNA: TGCGCCAGCAGGGAGGACAGATATAATTCACCCCTCCACTTT; CDR3 protein: CASREDRYNSPLHF
D gene: NA; J gene: TRBJ2-3; V gene: TRBV6-1; clone size: few; CDR3 DNA: TGTGCCAGCAGTGAAGCCGGCAGGGGCCCAGATACGCAGTATTTT; CDR3 protein: CASSEAGRGPDTQYF
D gene: TRBD1; J gene: TRBJ1-5; V gene: TRBV9; clone size: few; CDR3 DNA: TGTGCCAGCAGCTCGACAGGGTATTCGCCCCAGCATTTT; CDR3 protein: CASSSTGYSPQHF
D gene: TRBD1; J gene: TRBJ2-3; V gene: TRBV27; clone size: NA; CDR3 DNA: TGTGCCAGCAGTTCACAGGGGTTAGGCGATACGCAGTATTTT; CDR3 protein: CASSSQGLGDTQYF
D gene: NA; J gene: TRBJ1-1; V gene: TRBV4-1; clone size: NA; CDR3 DNA: TGCGCCAGCAGCCAAGACCCCCCCGGTGGATTTAGGGGTGAAGCTTTCTTT; CDR3 protein: CASSQDPPGGFRGEAFF
D gene: NA; J gene: TRBJ1-2; V gene: TRBV10-3; clone size: NA; CDR3 DNA: TGTGCCATCAGTGAGTGGACTGGGGTCAACTATGGCTACACCTTC; CDR3 protein: CAISEWTGVNYGYTF
D gene: TRBD1; J gene: TRBJ1-1; V gene: TRBV19; clone size: few; CDR3 DNA: TGTGCCAGTAGTCCGCACAGGGGGTCCCTCGAAGCTTTCTTT; CDR3 protein: CASSPHRGSLEAFF
D gene: NA; J gene: TRBJ1-5; V gene: TRBV7-2; clone size: NA; CDR3 DNA: TGTGCCAGCAGCTTAGGCGGGTATAGCAATCAGCCCCAGCATTTT; CDR3 protein: CASSLGGYSNQPQHF
D gene: NA; J gene: TRBJ2-7; V gene: TRBV19; clone size: NA; CDR3 DNA: TGTGCCAGTAGACTCGCGGGGGAGCAGTACTTC; CDR3 protein: CASRLAGEQYF
D gene: NA; J gene: TRBJ2-7; V gene: TRBV6-1; clone size: NA; CDR3 DNA: TGTGCCAGCAGTGAATACGGCAGGGTCTACGAGCAGTACTTC; CDR3 protein: CASSEYGRVYEQYF
D gene: NA; J gene: TRBJ1-1; V gene: TRBV27; clone size: NA; CDR3 DNA: TGTGCCAGCAGTTTGGTGGGGAGGGGAAACACTGAAGCTTTCTTT; CDR3 protein: CASSLVGRGNTEAFF
D gene: NA; J gene: TRBJ2-5; V gene: TRBV7-2; clone size: NA; CDR3 DNA: TGTGCCAGCAGCCCCCCCAACCAGGAAGAGACCCAGTACTTC; CDR3 protein: CASSPPNQEETQYF
D gene: NA; J gene: TRBJ1-1; V gene: TRBV7-9; clone size: NA; CDR3 DNA: TGTGCCAGCAGCTCTAGTGGGGCGAACACTGAAGCTTTCTTT; CDR3 protein: CASSSSGANTEAFF
D gene: TRBD2; J gene: TRBJ2-5; V gene: TRBV5-4; clone size: NA; CDR3 DNA: TGTGCCAGCAGCAAAACTAGCGGGAATCAAGAGACCCAGTACTTC; CDR3 protein: CASSKTSGNQETQYF
D gene: NA; J gene: TRBJ2-3; V gene: TRBV5-1; clone size: NA; CDR3 DNA: TGCGCCAGCCGCGAGGCTGGTATAAGGACAGATACGCAGTATTTT; CDR3 protein: CASREAGIRTDTQYF
D gene: NA; J gene: TRBJ1-5; V gene: TRBV5-6; clone size: few; CDR3 DNA: TGTGCCAGCAGCCCTCGGGACGGGGGTAGCAATCAGCCCCAGCATTTT; CDR3 protein: CASSPRDGGSNQPQHF
D gene: TRBD1; J gene: TRBJ1-3; V gene: TRBV9; clone size: NA; CDR3 DNA: TGTGCCAGCAGCGTAGGCCCAGGACAGGGCACTGGAAACACCATATATTTT; CDR3 protein: CASSVGPGQGTGNTIYF
D gene: NA; J gene: TRBJ2-7; V gene: TRBV6-5; clone size: few; CDR3 DNA: TGTGCCAGCAGTTACTCGAGAGTACGCGGTAGCGAGCAGTACTTC; CDR3 protein: CASSYSRVRGSEQYF